There are many counts of the clone carrying this T cell receptor (beta chain). Its cognate antigen is unknown. The sample belongs to a study of identical twins. In TCRdb, the 5' RACE reads were re-called with MiXCR into one record per CDR3 protein. The sample has roughly 200,000 distinct CDR3 sequences; approximately 8.3% are singletons. The V gene's germline CDR1 is SGHRS and CDR2 YFSETQ. V lost 0 bases and J lost 0, with 31 bases in between. The CDR3 runs 23 residues. Findings of the study overall: Low generation probability was overrepresented in out-of-frame alpha sequences shared by twins. Among beta out-of-frame sequences, excess sharing between twins appeared weaker. Insertions ran lower in abundant cord blood beta clonotypes, though not in memory repertoires.

This sample also appeared in a second study, on yellow fever vaccine responses in identical twins.

The material sequenced was memory (CD45RO+) T cells sorted from blood. This chain joins TRBV5-1 and TRBJ2-1; the D gene is possibly TRBD1 (6 bases). This receptor was taken from a woman aged 18 to 35 in good health. The chain's CDR3 is CASSLVTGPIASPTRPSYNEQFF. The CDR3 DNA is TGCGCCAGCAGCTTGGTTACAGGGCCAATAGCTTCGCCCACCCGGCCCTCCTACAATGAGCAGTTCTTC.